The 12 T cell receptor beta chains in this list originate from one sample, sequenced in a study of cytotoxic CD8 clonotypes in ibrutinib-treated CLL. Data came from immunoSEQ multiplex PCR; TCRdb stores just in-frame clones and leaves some out. The sample lists about 97,000 clones, 70% to 80% occurring once. The sample consisted of PBMCs, taken after 24 months of ibrutinib treatment. These receptors all come from a human donor with chronic lymphocytic leukemia.

This chain links TRBV2 with TRBJ2-5; 15 bases map to TRBD2. CDR3 size: 17 residues. The V segment lost 6 bases and the J segment 1 base; nucleotides outside the gene matches: 6. The germline V gene encodes CDR1 SNHLY and CDR2 FYNNEI. CDR3 protein: CASRPGLAGGLQETQYF. In DNA form, the CDR3 reads TGTGCCAGCAGGCCGGGACTAGCGGGAGGCCTCCAAGAGACCCAGTACTTC.

This clone was counted only a few times. This sequence joins TRBV11-1 and TRBJ1-1, with D uncertain. The germline V gene has CDR1 SGHAT and CDR2 FQDESV (reference sequence). The CDR3 length is 13 residues. Trimming removed 5 bases from V and 0 bases from J, with 7 bases in between. This CDR3 is CASSAELNTEAFF. The CDR3 nucleotides read TGTGCCAGCAGCGCCGAATTGAACACTGAAGCTTTCTTT.

This clone was recorded only once. The chain couples TRBV21-1 to TRBJ2-7. TRBV21-1 is a documented pseudogene. This CDR3 is 15 amino acids long. The CDR3 DNA reads as TGTGCCAGCTTGGGGTGGGGTATGAGAGACTACGAGCAGTACTTC. It yields the protein CASLGWGMRDYEQYF.

Comment on this clone: The same CDR3 is also encoded by other DNA sequences in this sample. This chain uses TRBV30 with TRBJ1-3; D gene unclear. Germline V gene sequence: CDR1 GTSNPN, CDR2 SVGIG (reference sequence). This CDR3 contains 14 residues. The V gene lost 0 bases and the J gene lost 4 bases, with 10 bases spanning the gap. CDR3 sequence reads: CAWSVQGGGNTIYF. The DNA for the CDR3 is TGTGCCTGGAGTGTACAAGGAGGAGGAAACACCATATATTTT.

CDR3: CASSARGPMNEQYF. DNA of the CDR3: TGTGCCAGCAGCGCGAGGGGGCCGATGAACGAGCAGTACTTC. This chain connects TRBV5-4 to TRBJ2-7, with 7 bases lining up with TRBD1. V lost 4 bases, J lost 5 bases, and 9 bases stayed unmatched. Germline V CDR1 and CDR2: SGHNT, YYREEE (reference sequence). The CDR3 is made up of 14 amino acids. The complete variable domain, with remaining parts taken from reference TRBV5-4 and TRBJ2-7, reads ETGVTQSPTHLIKTRGQQVTLRCSSQSGHNTVSWYQQALGQGPQFIFQYYREEENGRGNFPPRFSGLQFPNYSSELNVNALELDDSALYLCASSARGPMNEQYFGPGTRLTVT.

CDR3 amino acids: CASSFRQGTDTQYF. The CDR3 DNA follows: TGTGCCAGCAGTTTTAGGCAGGGTACAGATACGCAGTATTTT. This chain links TRBV27 with TRBJ2-3, with D perhaps TRBD1 (5 bases). Per germline, CDR1 MNHEY and CDR2 SMNVEV (reference sequence). V lost 3 bases, J lost 3 bases, and 10 bases lay in between. The CDR3 is made up of 14 amino acids.

This chain uses TRBV2 with TRBJ2-2; the match to TRBD1 covers 8 bases. Germline lookup yields CDR1 SNHLY and CDR2 FYNNEI. The CDR3 is 14 residues long. V was clipped by 10 bases and J by 5 bases; unmatched bases: 9. CDR3 protein: CATTRQGNTGELFF. Written as DNA, the CDR3 is TGTGCCACCACAAGACAGGGGAATACCGGGGAGCTGTTTTTT. Variable domain in full (rest from reference TRBV2 and TRBJ2-2): EPEVTQTPSHQVTQMGQEVILRCVPISNHLYFYWYRQILGQKVEFLVSFYNNEISEKSEIFDDQFSVERPDGSNFTLKIRSTKLEDSAMYFCATTRQGNTGELFFGEGSRLTVL.

This sequence joins TRBV7-6 and TRBJ2-7, with D perhaps given as TRBD1 or TRBD2 (6 bases each). Trimming removed 5 bases from V and 3 bases from J, with 17 bases in between. The CDR3 has 15 amino acids. Germline V gives CDR1 SGHVS, CDR2 FNYEAQ. Here the CDR3 reads CASSHRASEDYEQYF. The CDR3 DNA reads TGTGCCAGCAGCCACAGGGCTAGCGAGGACTACGAGCAGTACTTC.

J is TRBJ2-2 and V is TRBV4-3; D ambiguous. Germline CDR1 is LGHNA and CDR2 is YSLEER. Trimming stripped 1 base from V and 6 bases from J, with 6 bases between. This CDR3 is 13 amino acids long. CDR3 sequence reads: CASSQAGSGELFF. Here the CDR3 DNA reads TGCGCCAGCAGCCAAGCGGGTTCCGGGGAGCTGTTTTTT.

The chain recombines TRBV20-1 with TRBJ2-3; D gene uncertain. The V gene lost 6 bases and the J gene lost 6 bases, with 10 bases spanning the gap. Germline CDR1 DFQATT, CDR2 SNEGSKA (reference sequence). The CDR3 runs to 11 residues. DNA of the CDR3: TGCAGTGCGACCCTAGGTGATACGCAGTATTTT. It yields the protein CSATLGDTQYF.

The chain uses TRBV28 and TRBJ2-7; 11 bases are shared with TRBD2. Losses at the gene ends were 6 bases for V and 4 bases for J; bases not matched to a gene: 8. This CDR3 spans 15 amino acids. Germline V lookup: CDR1 MDHEN, CDR2 SYDVKM. This CDR3 is CASRKEASGRYEQYF. DNA for the CDR3: TGTGCCAGCAGGAAAGAGGCTAGCGGGAGGTACGAGCAGTACTTC.

The V gene is TRBV19, the J gene TRBJ2-6; TRBD1 might be the D (6 bases). This CDR3 spans 18 amino acids. Between the trimmed V and J ends, which lost 3 bases and 5 bases, there was a span of 20 bases. Germline assignment: CDR1 LNHDA and CDR2 SQIVND (reference sequence). The CDR3 bases are TGTGCCAGTAGTATCCGGGGACAAGGGGCAGGGCGGGCCAACGTCCTGACTTTC. This codes for CASSIRGQGAGRANVLTF.